This entry lists 21 T cell receptor beta chains sequenced from one sample in a study of T cell responses to AZD1222 COVID-19 vaccine. Generated by immunoSEQ multiplex PCR, the TCRdb table keeps only in-frame clones and is missing some. The top ten clones hold about 5.2% of a sample with approximately 120,000 clones, approximately 86% of them seen once. The material sequenced was peripheral blood, taken on day 0 of AZD1222 vaccination. The receptor set was obtained from an adult in good health.

V gene TRBV10-3 combines with J gene TRBJ1-5; 9 bases fit TRBD1. V lost 0 bases, J lost 7 bases, and 7 bases stayed unmatched. This CDR3 contains 16 residues. CDR1 is ENHRY and CDR2 is SYGVKD in the germline V gene. CDR3 coding DNA: TGTGCCATCAGTGAGTCAGAGACAGGGGGATGGCAGCCCCAGCATTTT. This gives the protein CAISESETGGWQPQHF.

The chain has TRBV7-2 and TRBJ1-2; 10 bases agree with TRBD1. Germline CDR1 SGHTA, CDR2 FQGNSA. The CDR3 extends over 14 amino acids. The J segment lost 2 bases and the V segment lost 6 bases, leaving 3 bases of the junction unmatched. The CDR3 DNA follows: TGTGCCAGCAGGACAGGGGGCTCCAACTATGGCTACACCTTC. Its translation: CASRTGGSNYGYTF.

CDR3 nucleotide sequence: TGTGCCAGCAGCTTAGGAAATTATAATTCACCCCTCCACTTT. It is translated as CASSLGNYNSPLHF. The chain is built from TRBV7-9 and TRBJ1-6; D call uncertain. CDR1 is SEHNR and CDR2 is FQNEAQ in the germline V gene (reference sequence). This CDR3 is built from 14 residues. Trimming removed 1 base at V and 4 bases at J, with 5 bases between.

The CDR3 DNA reads TGTGCCAGCAGTTTGAATGGGGAAAAACTGTTTTTT. Its translation is CASSLNGEKLFF. This rearrangement joins TRBV6-5 to TRBJ1-4; D is uncertain. Per germline, CDR1 MNHEY and CDR2 SVGAGI. V was clipped by 4 bases and J by 8 bases, with 8 bases between them. This CDR3 has 12 residues.

The J gene is TRBJ1-2, the V gene TRBV16; D is unclear. The CDR3 has 16 residues. CDR1 is KGHSY and CDR2 is FQNENV in the germline V gene. V lost 4 bases to trimming and J lost 4 bases, with 19 bases between them. CDR3 coding DNA: TGTGCCAGCAGCCCCCGGGGAGGGTTGATCTCCTATGGCTACACCTTC. Translated, it gives CASSPRGGLISYGYTF.

This chain links TRBV30 with TRBJ1-2, with a possible D match to TRBD1 (5 bases). Germline V gene sequence: CDR1 GTSNPN, CDR2 SVGIG (reference sequence). CDR3 length: 15 amino acids. The germline V and J ends were trimmed by 0 bases and 0 bases, with 11 bases remaining between them. CDR3 coding DNA: TGTGCCTGGAGTGTACTTAAAGGGGCTAACTATGGCTACACCTTC. Encoded protein: CAWSVLKGANYGYTF. Filled out from reference TRBV30 and TRBJ1-2, the complete variable domain reads SQTIHQWPATLVQPVGSPLSLECTVEGTSNPNLYWYRQAAGRGLQLLFYSVGIGQISSEVPQNLSASRPQDRQFILSSKKLLLSDSGFYLCAWSVLKGANYGYTFGSGTRLTVV.

This chain links TRBV28 with TRBJ2-5; no reliable D call. In germline, CDR1 is MDHEN, CDR2 SYDVKM. Trimming pared 0 bases from V and 5 bases from J, leaving 10 bases between. The CDR3 spans 14 residues. This CDR3 reads CASSLWRNRETQYF. Here the CDR3 DNA reads TGTGCCAGCAGTTTATGGCGGAATAGGGAGACCCAGTACTTC.

V gene TRBV18 combines with J gene TRBJ2-5, with D unclear. The V end was cut by 3 bases, the J end by 1 base, with 6 bases between. The germline CDR1 and CDR2 sequences are KGHSH and LQKENI. The CDR3 has 13 residues. CDR3 sequence: CASSPGFQETQYF. Here the CDR3 DNA reads TGTGCCAGCTCACCCGGGTTCCAAGAGACCCAGTACTTC.

This rearrangement joins TRBV4-3 to TRBJ1-5, with TRBD1 as a possible D gene (6 bases). Looked up from germline, CDR1 is LGHNA and CDR2 is YSLEER. V gave up 0 bases and J gave up 4 bases, with 22 bases separating them. The CDR3 spans 19 residues. The CDR3 sequence is CASSQDRGTPTEGNQPQHF. The CDR3 bases are TGCGCCAGCAGCCAAGATAGGGGGACACCGACGGAGGGAAATCAGCCCCAGCATTTT.

This chain links TRBV28 with TRBJ1-2; a possible D gene is TRBD1 (5 bases). V shed 6 bases and J shed 7 bases, with 15 bases lying between them. The CDR3 sequence is 13 residues long. Germline V gives CDR1 MDHEN, CDR2 SYDVKM. In DNA form, the CDR3 reads TGTGCCAGCAGGCCCCCAGGGAATGGTGGCTACACCTTC. Its protein product is CASRPPGNGGYTF.

The rearrangement uses TRBV28 and TRBJ2-7; D is uncertain. This CDR3 has 12 amino acids. Between the trimmed V and J ends, which lost 4 bases and 3 bases, there was a span of 7 bases. The germline CDR1 and CDR2 sequences are MDHEN and SYDVKM. The CDR3 bases are TGTGCCAGCAGTTCACCGAACTACGAGCAGTACTTC. Its protein is CASSSPNYEQYF. Supplemented by reference TRBV28 and TRBJ2-7, the full variable domain reads DVKVTQSSRYLVKRTGEKVFLECVQDMDHENMFWYRQDPGLGLRLIYFSYDVKMKEKGDIPEGYSVSREKKERFSLILESASTNQTSMYLCASSSPNYEQYFGPGTRLTVT.

The chain employs TRBV6-1 and TRBJ1-2, with 10 nucleotides matching TRBD1. Looked up from germline, CDR1 is MNHNS and CDR2 is SASEGT. The CDR3 extends over 16 amino acids. V shed 0 bases and J 8 bases; nucleotides not matched to a gene: 9. As DNA, the CDR3 is TGTGCCAGCAGTGAAGCGAAGGGGACAGGGGAAGGCGGCTACACCTTC. Amino acids: CASSEAKGTGEGGYTF.

This clone was found once. This chain joins TRBV12-3 or TRBV12-4 and TRBJ1-6; tentative D call: TRBD1 (6 bases). The germline V and J ends were trimmed by 5 bases and 10 bases, with 12 bases remaining between them. CDR3 length: 13 amino acids. CDR3 protein: CASSPEGGSPLHF. CDR3 DNA: TGTGCCAGCAGTCCAGAGGGGGGCTCACCCCTCCACTTT.

This chain connects TRBV24-1 to TRBJ2-7; D may be TRBD1 (6 bases). This CDR3 is built from 15 residues. CDR1 is KGHDR and CDR2 is SFDVKD in the germline V gene. The V and J ends lost 4 bases and 2 bases respectively, with 14 bases between them. CDR3 nucleotides: TGTGCCACCAGTGACCAGCGACAGGCCACCTACGAGCAGTACTTC. This translates into CATSDQRQATYEQYF.

The chain uses TRBV19 and TRBJ1-5; 8 nucleotides agree with TRBD1. The CDR3 consists of 16 residues. The trim removed 8 bases at V and 0 bases at J, leaving 9 bases unmatched. Per germline, CDR1 LNHDA and CDR2 SQIVND (reference sequence). The CDR3 loop is CASSNRGLHSNQPQHF. The CDR3 DNA reads as TGTGCCAGTTCGAACAGGGGGTTACATAGCAATCAGCCCCAGCATTTT. The variable domain in full, with the rest retrieved from reference TRBV19 and TRBJ1-5, is DGGITQSPKYLFRKEGQNVTLSCEQNLNHDAMYWYRQDPGQGLRLIYYSQIVNDFQKGDIAEGYSVSREKKESFPLTVTSAQKNPTAFYLCASSNRGLHSNQPQHFGDGTRLSIL.

A single count supports this clone. The J gene is TRBJ1-1, the V gene TRBV2; D ambiguous. This CDR3 is 14 amino acids long. Per the germline V gene, CDR1 is SNHLY and CDR2 is FYNNEI. The V end was cut by 4 bases, the J end by 4 bases, with 13 bases between. In DNA form, the CDR3 reads TGTGCCAGCAGTGGGGGTCGGGCCGGCACTGAAGCTTTCTTT. Translation gives CASSGGRAGTEAFF.

The chain uses TRBV10-1 and TRBJ1-1, with 7 positions matching TRBD1. The germline CDR1 and CDR2 sequences are WNHNN and SYGVQD (reference sequence). The ends lost 6 bases at V and 5 bases at J; junction bases unmatched: 6. This CDR3 comprises 13 residues. CDR3: CASRATGSTEAFF. CDR3 DNA: TGCGCCAGCAGGGCGACAGGGTCGACTGAAGCTTTCTTT.

The table lists this clone with a count of one. The V and J genes are TRBV27 and TRBJ1-6, with unresolved D. The CDR3 is made up of 15 amino acids. Germline V gene sequence: CDR1 MNHEY, CDR2 SMNVEV (reference sequence). V was pared by 1 base and J by 9 bases, with 13 bases between. CDR3 in DNA: TGTGCCAGCAGTTTATTTACGGAATTGGGTTCACCCCTCCACTTT. Amino acid sequence: CASSLFTELGSPLHF.

There are a few counts of this clone. The gene calls are TRBV7-2 and TRBJ2-7, with 10 bases fitting TRBD2. The CDR3 loop spans 15 amino acids. Germline V gene data show CDR1 as SGHTA and CDR2 as FQGNSA. The V and J ends lost 2 bases and 6 bases, in that order; junction bases with no gene match: 7. DNA of the CDR3: TGTGCCAGCAGCTTATCGTCTAGCGGGGGTGGCGAGCAGTACTTC. It is translated as CASSLSSSGGGEQYF.

V and J are TRBV7-2 and TRBJ2-5, with 9 bases that match TRBD1. The CDR3 is 15 residues long. Germline CDR1 SGHTA, CDR2 FQGNSA. V was pared by 5 bases and J by 2 bases, with 6 bases of the junction left unmatched. The CDR3 DNA is TGTGCCAGCAGCATCGGACAGGGGCCTCAAGAGACCCAGTACTTC. Amino acid sequence: CASSIGQGPQETQYF.

The chain joins TRBV5-1 to TRBJ2-1, with 12 nucleotides matching TRBD2. Germline values: CDR1 SGHRS, CDR2 YFSETQ. CDR3 length equals 17 residues. With 0 bases clipped from V and 7 bases from J, the junction kept 8 bases outside the gene matches. CDR3 coding DNA: TGCGCCAGCAGCTTGGGTCGTCTAGCGGGAGGGCGTAATGAGCAGTTCTTC. It translates to CASSLGRLAGGRNEQFF.